This entry concerns a single T cell receptor beta chain. What it recognizes is unknown. The assay was immunoSEQ multiplex PCR, and TCRdb's table has in-frame clones only and misses some. This sample yields tens of thousands of clones, of which around 85% are seen a single time; roughly 13% belongs to the top ten. Losses at the gene ends were 2 bases for V and 3 bases for J; bases not matched to a gene: 9. The CDR3 is 16 residues long. Germline CDR1 and CDR2: GTSNPN and SVGIG (reference sequence). The data are from a study of STAT3 mutations in large granular lymphocyte leukemia. Study-wide findings and caveats: In T-cell large granular lymphocyte leukemia, about half of patients showed multiple immunodominant subclonotypes.

Input material: peripheral blood mononuclear cells. The receptor's source is a man between 60 and 75 years old with T-cell large granular lymphocyte leukemia. Some clones in this sample may be carry-over from other donors' samples. The chain combines TRBV30 with TRBJ1-4; TRBD1 matches at 7 bases. The CDR3 region has the DNA TGTGCCTGGAGTCCCCTCCAGGGGGGATCTAATGAAAAACTGTTTTTT. Residues: CAWSPLQGGSNEKLFF.